Shown below are 20 T cell receptor beta chains from a single sample sequenced in a study of blood T cell repertoires in COVID-19. The method was immunoSEQ multiplex PCR; TCRdb's version includes in-frame clones alone and lacks a portion of them. The profile shows over 250,000 clones, under 90% of them singletons. Sequencing was performed on peripheral blood. The receptors originated from a man in his fifties with acute or convalescent COVID-19.

V gene TRBV3-1 (or the pseudogene TRBV3-2) combines with J gene TRBJ2-7, with D unresolved. CDR3 size: 12 residues. V was cut by 1 base and J by 7 bases, with 8 bases left in between. Germline-derived CDR1 and CDR2 are LGHDT and YNNKEL (reference sequence). In nucleotides, the CDR3 is TGTGCCAGCAGCCAAGTCGCCAGAGAGCAGTACTTC. Translation gives CASSQVAREQYF.

This chain uses TRBV5-1 with TRBJ1-2; 11 bases align to TRBD1. Germline V gene sequence: CDR1 SGHRS, CDR2 YFSETQ. V lost 3 bases, J lost 7 bases, and 5 bases stayed unmatched. CDR3 length: 14 amino acids. CDR3 loop: CASSSTGQGVGYTF. In DNA, the CDR3 is TGCGCCAGCAGCTCCACGGGACAGGGGGTTGGCTACACCTTC.

This chain uses TRBV18 with TRBJ1-5, with 8 bases matching TRBD1. The trim removed 6 bases at V and 3 bases at J, leaving 4 bases unmatched. Germline V gives CDR1 KGHSH, CDR2 LQKENI. The CDR3 is made up of 14 amino acids. The CDR3 here is CASSQGAPNQPQHF. DNA of the CDR3: TGTGCCAGCTCCCAGGGGGCCCCCAATCAGCCCCAGCATTTT.

This clone was picked up a small number of times. The chain links TRBV10-2 to TRBJ1-2; tentatively, D is TRBD1 (6 bases). V lost 6 bases to trimming and J lost 5 bases, with 10 bases between them. Germline V gives CDR1 WSHSY, CDR2 SAAADI. This CDR3 contains 12 residues. The CDR3 reads CASRTDSYGYTF. The CDR3 nucleotides are TGCGCCAGCAGGACGGACAGTTATGGCTACACCTTC.

This clone has only one observation. The chain is built from TRBV2 and TRBJ2-1, with TRBD2 matching over 11 bases. V trimming: 1 base; J trimming: 1 base; junction bases outside the gene matches: 6. Germline lookup yields CDR1 SNHLY and CDR2 FYNNEI. This CDR3 has 18 residues. The CDR3 reads CASSEVLLAGGSYNEQFF. CDR3 bases: TGTGCCAGCAGTGAAGTCCTTTTAGCGGGGGGGTCCTACAATGAGCAGTTCTTC. The entire variable domain, with the rest obtained from reference TRBV2 and TRBJ2-1, is as follows: EPEVTQTPSHQVTQMGQEVILRCVPISNHLYFYWYRQILGQKVEFLVSFYNNEISEKSEIFDDQFSVERPDGSNFTLKIRSTKLEDSAMYFCASSEVLLAGGSYNEQFFGPGTRLTVL.

This chain uses TRBV7-9 with TRBJ2-1; 15 bases match TRBD2. Trimming at V came to 5 bases and at J to 0 bases, leaving 8 bases not matched to a gene. This CDR3 is built from 19 residues. Germline assignment: CDR1 SEHNR and CDR2 FQNEAQ (reference sequence). The DNA for the CDR3 is TGTGCCAGCAGCCATGGGACTAGCGGGGGGTTGAGCTCCTACAATGAGCAGTTCTTC. This encodes CASSHGTSGGLSSYNEQFF. Variable domain in full (rest from reference TRBV7-9 and TRBJ2-1): DTGVSQNPRHKITKRGQNVTFRCDPISEHNRLYWYRQTLGQGPEFLTYFQNEAQLEKSRLLSDRFSAERPKGSFSTLEIQRTEQGDSAMYLCASSHGTSGGLSSYNEQFFGPGTRLTVL.

The CDR3 is CASSLERAEYGYTF. The CDR3 nucleotides are TGTGCCAGCAGCTTGGAGAGGGCTGAATATGGCTACACCTTC. This chain connects TRBV5-6 to TRBJ1-2; no definite D call. Germline assignment: CDR1 SGHDT and CDR2 YYEEEE. Trimming shortened V by 0 bases and J by 5 bases, and 11 bases separated the two germline ends. The CDR3 length is 14 residues. Based on the CDR3 plus reference TRBV5-6 and TRBJ1-2, the full variable domain is DAGVTQSPTHLIKTRGQQVTLRCSPKSGHDTVSWYQQALGQGPQFIFQYYEEEERQRGNFPDRFSGHQFPNYSSELNVNALLLGDSALYLCASSLERAEYGYTFGSGTRLTVV.

The rearrangement uses TRBV7-3 and TRBJ1-1; possibly TRBD1 for D (5 bases). Trimming left V 0 bases short and J 4 bases short, with 9 bases between. The CDR3 has 14 amino acids. Germline-derived CDR1 and CDR2 are SGHTA and FQGTGA. The CDR3 region has the DNA TGTGCCAGCAGCTTAACAGGGGTCGTCACTGAAGCTTTCTTT. It yields the protein CASSLTGVVTEAFF.

J is TRBJ1-1 and V is TRBV2, with a possible D match to TRBD1 (6 bases). CDR1 and CDR2 (germline): SNHLY, FYNNEI. This CDR3 region has 13 residues. The V end lost 7 bases, the J end lost 1 base, and 10 bases lay between the germline ends. CDR3 amino acids: CASNGQPNTEAFF. For the CDR3, the DNA is TGTGCCAGCAACGGACAGCCGAACACTGAAGCTTTCTTT. The full variable domain, with the rest looked up from reference TRBV2 and TRBJ1-1, is EPEVTQTPSHQVTQMGQEVILRCVPISNHLYFYWYRQILGQKVEFLVSFYNNEISEKSEIFDDQFSVERPDGSNFTLKIRSTKLEDSAMYFCASNGQPNTEAFFGQGTRLTVV.

This chain links TRBV6-6 with TRBJ1-5; tentatively, D is TRBD1 (5 bases). V lost 7 bases, J lost 2 bases, and 12 bases lay in between. Germline CDR1 reads MNHNY; CDR2 reads SVGAGI (reference sequence). CDR3 length: 14 residues. The CDR3 DNA follows: TGTGCCAGCACGCAAAGGGGTGGCAATCAGCCCCAGCATTTT. Amino acid sequence: CASTQRGGNQPQHF.

The chain combines TRBV3-1 (or the pseudogene TRBV3-2) with TRBJ2-7; 7 nucleotides agree with TRBD1. CDR1 is LGHDT and CDR2 is YNNKEL in the germline V gene (reference sequence). The CDR3 sequence is 15 residues long. The ends lost 3 bases at V and 5 bases at J; junction bases unmatched: 10. The chain's CDR3 is CASSHQGTELDEQYF. In DNA, the CDR3 is TGTGCCAGCAGCCATCAAGGGACAGAGCTAGACGAGCAGTACTTC.

This clone turned up a few times. V gene TRBV7-8 combines with J gene TRBJ2-1; 10 nucleotides agree with TRBD2. V was clipped by 11 bases and J by 6 bases; unmatched bases: 7. CDR1 SGHVS and CDR2 FQNEAQ come from the germline V gene. This CDR3 has 13 residues. The CDR3 is CASIAGGRNEQFF. CDR3 nucleotides: TGTGCCTCCATAGCGGGGGGACGCAATGAGCAGTTCTTC.

This chain links TRBV29-1 with TRBJ1-4, with no clear D. Trimming stripped 7 bases from V and 6 bases from J, with 12 bases between. There are 12 residues in the CDR3. Germline V gene data show CDR1 as SQVTM and CDR2 as ANQGSEA. CDR3 in DNA: TGCAGCGCCCTGACCGGAGATGAAAAACTGTTTTTT. Translation: CSALTGDEKLFF. The full variable domain, its missing parts supplied by reference TRBV29-1 and TRBJ1-4, is SAVISQKPSRDICQRGTSLTIQCQVDSQVTMMFWYRQQPGQSLTLIATANQGSEATYESGFVIDKFPISRPNLTFSTLTVSNMSPEDSSIYLCSALTGDEKLFFGSGTQLSVL.

The chain has TRBV5-1 and TRBJ2-7; TRBD1 matches at 8 bases. The V gene's germline CDR1 is SGHRS and CDR2 YFSETQ. The CDR3 spans 15 residues. V was clipped by 0 bases and J by 5 bases; unmatched bases: 7. DNA for the CDR3: TGCGCCAGCAGCTTGGATTCGCGACAGGGGAACGAGCAGTACTTC. Its protein is CASSLDSRQGNEQYF. Together with reference TRBV5-1 and TRBJ2-7, the CDR3 gives the full variable domain: KAGVTQTPRYLIKTRGQQVTLSCSPISGHRSVSWYQQTPGQGLQFLFEYFSETQRNKGNFPGRFSGRQFSNSRSEMNVSTLELGDSALYLCASSLDSRQGNEQYFGPGTRLTVT.

V is TRBV7-3 and J is TRBJ2-3; perhaps TRBD1 as D (5 bases). The V gene lost 0 bases and the J gene lost 3 bases, with 16 bases spanning the gap. CDR1 is SGHTA and CDR2 is FQGTGA in the germline V gene. The CDR3 has 17 residues. The CDR3 nucleotides read TGTGCCAGCAGCTTAACGTGGAAAGGGCAGGGTACAGATACGCAGTATTTT. Translation: CASSLTWKGQGTDTQYF.

This clone showed up just once. The chain has TRBV5-5 and TRBJ2-2, with D possibly TRBD2 on 6 matching bases. The V end was cut by 0 bases, the J end by 8 bases, with 20 bases between. This CDR3 is built from 17 residues. Germline V CDR1 and CDR2: SGHKS, YYEKEE (reference sequence). The CDR3 DNA follows: TGTGCCAGCAGCTTGGATTTCTTCGGGGGAGAGACAGGGGAGCTGTTTTTT. Translation: CASSLDFFGGETGELFF.

J is TRBJ2-7 and V is TRBV27; 9 bases match TRBD2. Looked up from germline, CDR1 is MNHEY and CDR2 is SMNVEV (reference sequence). The CDR3 loop spans 12 amino acids. The ends lost 9 bases at V and 5 bases at J; junction bases unmatched: 5. CDR3 amino acids: CASSGLADEQYF. The DNA of the CDR3 is TGTGCCAGTTCGGGACTAGCCGACGAGCAGTACTTC.

This chain connects TRBV18 to TRBJ2-1; D gene ambiguous. In germline, CDR1 is KGHSH, CDR2 LQKENI. The CDR3 spans 13 residues. V lost 5 bases to trimming and J lost 3 bases, with 8 bases between them. CDR3 DNA sequence: TGTGCCAGCTCAGCGCCCAACTACAATGAGCAGTTCTTC. Amino acid sequence: CASSAPNYNEQFF.

The chain couples TRBV7-9 to TRBJ2-2, with TRBD2 identical over 10 bases. The V segment lost 1 base and the J segment 5 bases; nucleotides outside the gene matches: 7. Per the germline V gene, CDR1 is SEHNR and CDR2 is FQNEAQ (reference sequence). This CDR3 contains 17 residues. CDR3 protein: CASSLGSTSGVTGELFF. CDR3 sequence (DNA): TGTGCCAGCAGCTTAGGGTCCACTAGCGGGGTAACCGGGGAGCTGTTTTTT.

The rearrangement joins TRBV6-4 to TRBJ1-6; 8 positions match TRBD1. The CDR3 is made up of 15 amino acids. The germline gives CDR1 MRHNA, CDR2 SNTAGT. V dropped 6 bases and J dropped 7; count of bases not matched to a gene: 8. CDR3 bases: TGTGCCAGCAGACAGGACAGGGCCAGCAATTCACCCCTCCACTTT. Translating gives CASRQDRASNSPLHF.